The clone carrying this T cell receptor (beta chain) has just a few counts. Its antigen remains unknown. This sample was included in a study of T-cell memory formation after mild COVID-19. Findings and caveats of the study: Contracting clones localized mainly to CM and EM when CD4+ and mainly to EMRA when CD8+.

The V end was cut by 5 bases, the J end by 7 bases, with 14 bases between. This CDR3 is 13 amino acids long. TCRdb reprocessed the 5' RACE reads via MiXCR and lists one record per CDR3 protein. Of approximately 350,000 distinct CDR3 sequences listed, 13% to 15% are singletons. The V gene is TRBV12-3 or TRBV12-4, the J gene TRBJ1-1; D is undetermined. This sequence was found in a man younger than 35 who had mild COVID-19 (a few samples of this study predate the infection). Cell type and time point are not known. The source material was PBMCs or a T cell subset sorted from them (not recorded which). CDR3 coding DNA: TGTGCCAGCAGTCAAGGGCCTCGGGGTGAAGCTTTCTTT. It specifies CASSQGPRGEAFF.